This T cell receptor beta chain was sequenced for a study of T cells in tuberculosis. Study findings and constraints: Samples were chosen by availability of cryopreserved specimens.

Germline assignment: CDR1 ENHRY and CDR2 SYGVKD. The CDR3 totals 15 residues. V trimming: 2 bases; J trimming: 0 bases; junction bases outside the gene matches: 1. Some clones are missing from TCRdb's copy, which holds only in-frame ones; the method was immunoSEQ multiplex PCR. This sample has tens of thousands of clones, with about 92% found just once. About this clone itself: Its antigen is currently unknown.

Each donor contributed 95,000 or so T cells on average, unsorted. This clonotype was sampled from a donor between 5 and 29 years old with latent tuberculosis or without tuberculosis infection. Some clones in this sample may be carry-over from other donors' samples. The V and J genes are TRBV10-3 and TRBJ2-3; the match to TRBD1 covers 8 bases. Specimen: PBMCs. DNA for the CDR3: TGTGCCATCAGTGAGCGACAGGGGAGCACAGATACGCAGTATTTT. Its translation: CAISERQGSTDTQYF.